This passage covers 22 T cell receptor beta chains from one sample sequenced in a study of blood T cell repertoires in COVID-19. The table came from immunoSEQ multiplex PCR; TCRdb's copy has only in-frame clones and leaves some out. Among over 150,000 clones listed, roughly 83% were seen once. The sequenced sample was peripheral blood. These receptor sequences come from a woman aged 55-69 years with COVID-19, enrolled during active disease.

V usage is TRBV2 and J usage is TRBJ1-5, with D perhaps matching TRBD1 (5 bases). The CDR3 has 13 amino acids. Germline V CDR1 and CDR2: SNHLY, FYNNEI. With 5 bases removed from V and 3 bases from J, the gap between germline ends came to 8 bases. The CDR3 reads CASSQGFNQPQHF. The DNA of the CDR3 is TGTGCCAGCAGTCAGGGCTTCAATCAGCCCCAGCATTTT.

The genes are TRBV28 and TRBJ1-6; TRBD1 matches 9 bases. Germline V lookup: CDR1 MDHEN, CDR2 SYDVKM. V lost 6 bases to trimming and J lost 2 bases; unmatched junction nucleotides: 8. The CDR3 extends over 17 amino acids. The CDR3 coding sequence is TGTGCCAGCAGATTACAGGGGGCGCGCCCCTATAATTCACCCCTCCACTTT. Translating gives CASRLQGARPYNSPLHF.

V gene TRBV6-5 combines with J gene TRBJ1-2; a weak D match, TRBD1 (6 bases). This CDR3 has 13 residues. Germline loops: CDR1 MNHEY, CDR2 SVGAGI. V lost 2 bases to trimming and J lost 6 bases, with 10 bases between them. The DNA for the CDR3 is TGTGCCAGCAGTTACCAACAGGGCAATGGCTACACCTTC. It yields the protein CASSYQQGNGYTF.

The chain employs TRBV7-6 and TRBJ2-3; maybe TRBD2 (5 bases). Trimming pared 4 bases from V and 6 bases from J, leaving 14 bases between. Germline CDR1 reads SGHVS; CDR2 reads FNYEAQ. The CDR3 sequence is 14 residues long. DNA for the CDR3: TGTGCCAGCAGCTCCCCCTTGGAGGACGATACGCAGTATTTT. This encodes CASSSPLEDDTQYF.

The chain is built from TRBV9 and TRBJ1-1; a weak D match, TRBD1 (5 bases). V lost 0 bases, J lost 3 bases, and 9 bases lay in between. This CDR3 comprises 14 residues. Germline V lookup: CDR1 SGDLS, CDR2 YYNGEE. DNA of the CDR3: TGTGCCAGCAGCGTAGTTCCGGGGGACACTGAAGCTTTCTTT. Its protein product is CASSVVPGDTEAFF. Using reference TRBV9 and TRBJ1-1 for the parts outside the CDR3, the full variable domain is DSGVTQTPKHLITATGQRVTLRCSPRSGDLSVYWYQQSLDQGLQFLIQYYNGEERAKGNILERFSAQQFPDLHSELNLSSLELGDSALYFCASSVVPGDTEAFFGQGTRLTVV.

The V call is TRBV4-1, the J call TRBJ1-1, with 8 positions matching TRBD1. With V trimmed by 1 base and J by 5 bases, 15 bases remained unmatched. This CDR3 comprises 18 residues. Germline assignment: CDR1 MGHRA and CDR2 YSYEKL. The CDR3 DNA follows: TGCGCCAGCAGCCAAGCCAGAGGAAACCAGGGGGCCCGGACTGAAGCTTTCTTT. Protein sequence: CASSQARGNQGARTEAFF.

V and J are TRBV5-4 and TRBJ1-5, with D possibly matching TRBD1 (6 bases). Germline loops: CDR1 SGHNT, CDR2 YYREEE (reference sequence). The length of the CDR3 is 17 residues. Trimming pared 0 bases from V and 4 bases from J, leaving 17 bases between. The CDR3 nucleotides are TGTGCCAGCAGCTTGGCAGGGGCTCTCGGCATAAATCAGCCCCAGCATTTT. It is translated as CASSLAGALGINQPQHF.

This chain joins TRBV12-3 or TRBV12-4 and TRBJ2-5; 8 nucleotides line up with TRBD2. V was pared by 2 bases and J by 9 bases, with 2 bases of the junction left unmatched. The CDR3 contains 12 residues. The CDR3 bases are TGTGCCAGCAGTTTAAGCGGGGGAGCCCAGTACTTC. Translating gives CASSLSGGAQYF.

The chain links TRBV7-3 to TRBJ1-5; D is ambiguous. The V and J ends lost 5 bases and 6 bases respectively, with 11 bases between them. The CDR3 loop spans 13 amino acids. The germline gives CDR1 SGHTA, CDR2 FQGTGA. DNA of the CDR3: TGTGCCAGCAGCACCCGGCGGGGTCAGCCCCAGCATTTT. This sequence encodes CASSTRRGQPQHF. Drawing the rest from reference TRBV7-3 and TRBJ1-5, the complete variable domain is GAGVSQTPSNKVTEKGKYVELRCDPISGHTALYWYRQSLGQGPEFLIYFQGTGAADDSGLPNDRFFAVRPEGSVSTLKIQRTERGDSAVYLCASSTRRGQPQHFGDGTRLSIL.

The genes are TRBV2 and TRBJ1-5, with TRBD1 identical over 9 bases. The CDR3 runs 13 residues. The germline V gene has CDR1 SNHLY and CDR2 FYNNEI. The V gene end was trimmed by 8 bases and the J gene end by 7 bases; junction bases not matched to a gene: 6. The CDR3 sequence: CASQQGAGQPQHF. CDR3 nucleotides: TGTGCCAGCCAACAGGGGGCAGGGCAGCCCCAGCATTTT.

The V call is TRBV6-6, the J call TRBJ1-1; no definite D call. The CDR3 covers 13 residues. The V end lost 6 bases, the J end lost 1 base, and 9 bases lay between the germline ends. Germline values: CDR1 MNHNY, CDR2 SVGAGI (reference sequence). The CDR3 DNA reads TGTGCCAGCAGCCAGAATACGAACACTGAAGCTTTCTTT. This gives the protein CASSQNTNTEAFF.

This clone was found once. This chain uses TRBV2 with TRBJ2-1, with TRBD2 matching 9 bases. Germline V gene lookup returns CDR1 SNHLY and CDR2 FYNNEI. The J segment lost 4 bases and the V segment lost 6 bases, leaving 4 bases of the junction unmatched. CDR3 length: 14 residues. The CDR3 reads CASRWSGGYNEQFF. CDR3 nucleotides: TGTGCCAGCAGGTGGAGCGGGGGGTACAATGAGCAGTTCTTC.

V usage is TRBV19 and J usage is TRBJ1-1, with 7 bases lining up with TRBD1. Germline CDR1 is LNHDA and CDR2 is SQIVND (reference sequence). J lost 1 base, V lost 2 bases, and 10 bases had no gene match. The CDR3 runs to 17 residues. The CDR3 DNA reads TGTGCCAGTAGTATAACAGCCCGACAGGGTCCGAACACTGAAGCTTTCTTT. It translates to CASSITARQGPNTEAFF.

The chain has TRBV27 and TRBJ1-2, with 7 bases aligning to TRBD1. CDR3 length equals 13 residues. The trim removed 5 bases at V and 4 bases at J, leaving 4 bases unmatched. CDR1 is MNHEY and CDR2 is SMNVEV in the germline V gene (reference sequence). In DNA, the CDR3 is TGTGCCAGCAGTCAGGACAGGATCTATGGCTACACCTTC. Residues: CASSQDRIYGYTF.

The J gene is TRBJ1-3, the V gene TRBV19; 9 bases are a match to TRBD1. CDR1 is LNHDA, CDR2 SQIVND, per germline (reference sequence). The V segment lost 3 bases and the J segment 7 bases; nucleotides outside the gene matches: 13. The CDR3 sequence is 17 residues long. The CDR3 loop reads CASSIGTGSPDRNTIYF. In DNA form, the CDR3 reads TGTGCCAGTAGTATCGGGACAGGGTCCCCCGACCGGAACACCATATATTTT.

V is TRBV7-3 and J is TRBJ1-1, with D tentatively TRBD1 (6 bases). This CDR3 contains 14 residues. From germline, CDR1 is SGHTA and CDR2 FQGTGA. The V end was cut by 3 bases, the J end by 0 bases, with 8 bases between. The CDR3 DNA is TGTGCCAGCAGCTTTACAGGGTTGAACACTGAAGCTTTCTTT. It encodes CASSFTGLNTEAFF.

This chain joins TRBV28 and TRBJ2-3; a weak D match, TRBD2 (6 bases). CDR3 length: 12 amino acids. V dropped 5 bases and J dropped 10 bases, with 13 bases sitting between them. Germline CDR1 MDHEN, CDR2 SYDVKM. For the CDR3, the DNA is TGTGCCAGCAGTAGCAGCGGGCCCTCGCAGTATTTT. As protein: CASSSSGPSQYF.

A word on this clone: This specimen includes other DNA sequences encoding the same CDR3. V usage is TRBV14 and J usage is TRBJ1-3; D is possibly TRBD1 (6 bases). Per germline, CDR1 SGHDN and CDR2 FVKESK. This CDR3 spans 21 amino acids. The V end was cut by 3 bases, the J end by 0 bases, with 27 bases between. The CDR3 DNA reads as TGTGCCAGCAGCCAGCACCGGGACAAGTGGACTCTCCGGGGCTCTGGAAACACCATATATTTT. It specifies CASSQHRDKWTLRGSGNTIYF.

V and J are TRBV29-1 and TRBJ1-2; D is ambiguous. Deletions cut 6 bases from V and 3 bases from J, with 8 bases between. Germline V lookup: CDR1 SQVTM, CDR2 ANQGSEA. The CDR3 is 11 residues long. The CDR3 sequence is CSVTSDYGYTF. Written as DNA, the CDR3 is TGCAGCGTCACCAGCGACTATGGCTACACCTTC.

This clone was seen only a few times. V and J are TRBV3-1 (or the pseudogene TRBV3-2) and TRBJ1-5; 7 bases fit TRBD1. Germline V gene data show CDR1 as LGHDT and CDR2 as YNNKEL (reference sequence). This CDR3 contains 15 residues. Unmatched junction bases numbered 5, after V lost 6 bases and J lost 0 bases. CDR3 region: CASSRTGGSNQPQHF. In DNA form, the CDR3 reads TGTGCCAGCAGTCGGACAGGAGGTAGCAATCAGCCCCAGCATTTT.

V gene TRBV3-1 (or the pseudogene TRBV3-2) combines with J gene TRBJ2-4, with 9 positions matching TRBD1. The germline V gene has CDR1 LGHDT and CDR2 YNNKEL (reference sequence). The CDR3 runs to 21 residues. J gave up 0 bases and V 3 bases, and 18 bases lay outside the gene matches. This CDR3 is CASSQGPGRDRGGLAKNIQYF. The CDR3 DNA is TGTGCCAGCAGCCAGGGTCCCGGGAGAGACAGGGGGGGCCTAGCCAAAAACATTCAGTACTTC.

V usage is TRBV5-6 and J usage is TRBJ1-5, with 9 bases identical to TRBD1. CDR1 is SGHDT and CDR2 is YYEEEE in the germline V gene. The CDR3 sequence is 15 residues long. V shed 4 bases and J 7 bases; nucleotides not matched to a gene: 9. The CDR3 bases are TGTGCCAGCAGCCTCGCCGGGACAGGGATCCAGCCCCAGCATTTT. It yields the protein CASSLAGTGIQPQHF.